This T cell receptor beta chain was identified during a study of shared clonotypes between healthy human individuals. In the study overall: The plates for each donor numbered three CD4 naive, three CD4 memory, two CD8 naive and one CD8 memory. Study-level results: Compared with memory subsets, naive subsets generally had larger estimated richness.

At a deep level, the assay was run. Method: immunoSEQ multiplex PCR; TCRdb's copy keeps in-frame clones and lacks some. Among more than 1,200,000 clones listed, 97% to 99% were seen once. There were only Caucasian adults among the donors, and all lived in Nashville, Tennessee. Remarks on this clone: What it recognizes is unknown.

V shed 1 base and J shed 0 bases, with 19 bases lying between them. The CDR3 is 20 residues long. CDR1 SGHDN and CDR2 FVKESK come from the germline V gene. The V call is TRBV14, the J call TRBJ2-6; TRBD1 might be the D (6 bases). Sequences were obtained from naive CD4+ T cells sorted from blood. Subset here: CD45RA+ positively selected. The clonotype comes from a man under 40 in good health. This chain's CDR3 is CASSQAGEQGKLSGANVLTF. CDR3 sequence (DNA): TGTGCCAGCAGCCAAGCAGGAGAACAGGGTAAGCTCTCTGGGGCCAACGTCCTGACTTTC.